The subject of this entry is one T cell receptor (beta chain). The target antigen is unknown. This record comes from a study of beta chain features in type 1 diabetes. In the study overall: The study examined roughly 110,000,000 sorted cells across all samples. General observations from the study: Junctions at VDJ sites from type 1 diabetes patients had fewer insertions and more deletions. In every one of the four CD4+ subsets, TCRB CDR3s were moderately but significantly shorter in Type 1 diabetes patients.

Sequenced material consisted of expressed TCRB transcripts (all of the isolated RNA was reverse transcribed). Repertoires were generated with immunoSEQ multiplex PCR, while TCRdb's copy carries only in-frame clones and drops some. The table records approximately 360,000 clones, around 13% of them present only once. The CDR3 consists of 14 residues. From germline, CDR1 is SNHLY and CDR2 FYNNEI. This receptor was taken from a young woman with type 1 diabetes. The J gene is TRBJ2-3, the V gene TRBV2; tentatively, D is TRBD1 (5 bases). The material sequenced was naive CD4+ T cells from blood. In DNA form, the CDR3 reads TGTGCGTCGCCTAACTCCAGGGTGGCAGATACGCAGTATTTT. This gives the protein CASPNSRVADTQYF.